Sequencing of this TCR beta chain was carried out in a study of shared clonotypes between healthy human individuals. Produced via immunoSEQ multiplex PCR; TCRdb's table is partial and in-frame only. The table shows 1,500,000 or so clones, with 96% occurring only once. The CDR3 spans 16 residues. Germline values: CDR1 SGDLS, CDR2 YYNGEE. V was clipped by 4 bases and J by 8 bases, with 22 bases between them. The chain uses TRBV9 and TRBJ2-4, with D possibly called TRBD1 or TRBD2 (5 bases each). The clonotype comes from a man aged 25 to 45 in good health. The sequenced material came from naive CD4+ T cells sorted from blood. The subset here: CD45RA+ positively selected. DNA for the CDR3: TGTGCCAGCAGCCCCGCTCCCGGGGACCTGGGGGACATTCAGTACTTC. This codes for CASSPAPGDLGDIQYF.